This TCR beta chain was sequenced in a study of OX40 agonist ivuxolimab in advanced cancers. Across the study: Ivuxolimab, an antibody that agonizes OX40 (CD134), was administered to the patients. Therapy given before enrollment (anti-PD-1, anti-PD-L1 or anti-CTLA-4) was allowed, and 40% to 50% had some.

Notes on this clone: Its antigen is not known.

Between the trimmed V and J ends, which lost 5 bases and 2 bases, there was a span of 19 bases. Per germline, CDR1 SGHTA and CDR2 FQGNSA. CDR3 length: 16 residues. The table came from immunoSEQ multiplex PCR; TCRdb's copy has only in-frame clones and leaves some out. This table has 95,000 to 100,000 clones, approximately 80% appearing once. General observations from the study: Expanded clones were, on average, more numerous among CD8+ T cells than CD4+.

V usage is TRBV7-2 and J usage is TRBJ2-7; a weak D match, TRBD1 (7 bases). This TCR was recovered from an adult with an advanced solid tumor such as melanoma, head and neck, liver or kidney cancer. This sample comprised CD4+ or CD8+ T cells sorted from blood, obtained in a trial of the OX40 agonist ivuxolimab. CDR3 loop: CASSLLAGGRPYEQYF. CDR3 coding DNA: TGTGCCAGCAGCCTTTTAGCAGGGGGGCGCCCCTACGAGCAGTACTTC.